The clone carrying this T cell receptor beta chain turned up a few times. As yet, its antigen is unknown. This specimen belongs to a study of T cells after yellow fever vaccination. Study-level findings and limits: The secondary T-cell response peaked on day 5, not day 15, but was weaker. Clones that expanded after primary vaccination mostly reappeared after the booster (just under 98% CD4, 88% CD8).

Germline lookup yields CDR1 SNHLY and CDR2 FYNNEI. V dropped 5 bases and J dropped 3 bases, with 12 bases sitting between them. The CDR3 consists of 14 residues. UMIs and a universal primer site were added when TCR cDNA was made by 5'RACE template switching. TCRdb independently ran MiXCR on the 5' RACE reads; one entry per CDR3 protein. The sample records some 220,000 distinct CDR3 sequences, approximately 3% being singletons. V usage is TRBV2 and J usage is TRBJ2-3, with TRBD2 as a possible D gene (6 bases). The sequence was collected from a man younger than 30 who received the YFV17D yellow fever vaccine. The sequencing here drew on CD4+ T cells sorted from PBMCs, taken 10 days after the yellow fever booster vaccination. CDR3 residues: CASSSTSRTDTQYF. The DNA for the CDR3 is TGTGCCAGCAGTTCGACTAGTCGGACAGATACGCAGTATTTT.